This is a list of T cell receptor beta chains from one sample in a study of blood T cell repertoires in COVID-19. Method: immunoSEQ multiplex PCR; TCRdb's copy keeps in-frame clones and lacks some. The sample lists some 100,000 clones; about four fifths were seen once. The source material was peripheral blood. These receptors all come from a middle-aged man with active or convalescent COVID-19. Each CDR3 is given with its conserved first and last residue. Fields, in order: J gene, D gene, V gene, clone size, CDR3 DNA, CDR3 protein. The D gene is left open where the match is weak. Size tells how often a clone was seen (once, few, many) or the class of an expanded clone, and some rows leave it out.

j_gene: TRBJ1-1
d_gene: -
v_gene: TRBV5-1
abundance: -
CDR3nt: TGCGCCAGCAGTCCCGGGGAAGAGCGAGCCTGGGCTTTCTTT
CDR3aa: CASSPGEERAWAFF

j_gene: TRBJ2-1
d_gene: -
v_gene: TRBV10-2
abundance: -
CDR3nt: TGCGCCAGCAGTGAGACTGTCTACAATGAGCAGTTCTTC
CDR3aa: CASSETVYNEQFF

j_gene: TRBJ1-2
d_gene: TRBD1
v_gene: TRBV13
abundance: few
CDR3nt: TGTGCCAGCAGTACCATTTCAGGGGGCAATGGCTATGGCTACACCTTC
CDR3aa: CASSTISGGNGYGYTF

j_gene: TRBJ2-1
d_gene: TRBD2
v_gene: TRBV6-4
abundance: -
CDR3nt: TGTGCCAGCAGCCCGGGGGAGCGGGGGAACAATGAGCAGTTCTTC
CDR3aa: CASSPGERGNNEQFF

j_gene: TRBJ1-2
d_gene: TRBD1
v_gene: TRBV5-4
abundance: -
CDR3nt: TGTGCCAGCAGCGATGCTCTGACAGGGTACCATGGCTACACCTTC
CDR3aa: CASSDALTGYHGYTF

j_gene: TRBJ2-1
d_gene: TRBD2
v_gene: TRBV28
abundance: -
CDR3nt: TGTGCCAGCAGTAGGACTAGCGGCTCCTACAATGAGCAGTTCTTC
CDR3aa: CASSRTSGSYNEQFF

j_gene: TRBJ2-2
d_gene: -
v_gene: TRBV30
abundance: -
CDR3nt: TGTGCCTGGAGTGTACAGGGTGGGACCGGGGAGCTGTTTTTT
CDR3aa: CAWSVQGGTGELFF

j_gene: TRBJ2-3
d_gene: -
v_gene: TRBV6-4
abundance: few
CDR3nt: TGTGCCAGCAGTTTCTCCCAGGAAGGGGCAGATACGCAGTATTTT
CDR3aa: CASSFSQEGADTQYF

j_gene: TRBJ2-1
d_gene: -
v_gene: TRBV13
abundance: once
CDR3nt: TGTGCCAGCAGTCAGGCCACAGGGACTGAGCAGTTCTTC
CDR3aa: CASSQATGTEQFF

j_gene: TRBJ2-7
d_gene: TRBD1
v_gene: TRBV28
abundance: -
CDR3nt: TGTGCCAGCAGTTTTCTCCCGGGACAGGGGAAGCAGTACTTC
CDR3aa: CASSFLPGQGKQYF

j_gene: TRBJ1-1
d_gene: -
v_gene: TRBV6-1
abundance: -
CDR3nt: TGTGCCAGCAGTGAAGGTGACTCCACTGAAGCTTTCTTT
CDR3aa: CASSEGDSTEAFF

j_gene: TRBJ2-2
d_gene: -
v_gene: TRBV7-2
abundance: -
CDR3nt: TGTGCCAGCAGCCCGAGGCCACTAATTAACACCGGGGAGCTGTTTTTT
CDR3aa: CASSPRPLINTGELFF

j_gene: TRBJ1-4
d_gene: -
v_gene: TRBV19
abundance: -
CDR3nt: TGTGCCAGTAGTACCCAGGGAATCGCTAATGAAAAACTGTTTTTT
CDR3aa: CASSTQGIANEKLFF

j_gene: TRBJ2-1
d_gene: TRBD2
v_gene: TRBV4-1
abundance: -
CDR3nt: TGCGCCAGCAGCCAAGTAGCGGGCGATTACAATGAGCAGTTCTTC
CDR3aa: CASSQVAGDYNEQFF

j_gene: TRBJ2-7
d_gene: TRBD1
v_gene: TRBV27
abundance: few
CDR3nt: TGTGCCAGCAGCGGACAGGGGATTACCTACGAGCAGTACTTC
CDR3aa: CASSGQGITYEQYF

j_gene: TRBJ2-2
d_gene: -
v_gene: TRBV6-6
abundance: -
CDR3nt: TGTGCCGGTTCAGGGGACACCGGGGAGCTGTTTTTT
CDR3aa: CAGSGDTGELFF

j_gene: TRBJ2-1
d_gene: -
v_gene: TRBV6-5
abundance: once
CDR3nt: TGTGCCAGCAGCTTATGGGGGGAGAATGAGCAGTTCTTC
CDR3aa: CASSLWGENEQFF

j_gene: TRBJ2-2
d_gene: -
v_gene: TRBV11-2
abundance: -
CDR3nt: TGTGCCAGCAGCCGACGGGGAAACACCGGGGAGCTGTTTTTT
CDR3aa: CASSRRGNTGELFF

j_gene: TRBJ1-1
d_gene: -
v_gene: TRBV9
abundance: -
CDR3nt: TGTGCCAGCAGCCCGGGACATCCGGACACTGAAGCTTTCTTT
CDR3aa: CASSPGHPDTEAFF

j_gene: TRBJ1-1
d_gene: -
v_gene: TRBV20-1
abundance: -
CDR3nt: TGCAGCGTCGTGACAGGTAAAGCTTTCTTT
CDR3aa: CSVVTGKAFF

j_gene: TRBJ1-6
d_gene: -
v_gene: TRBV6-4
abundance: -
CDR3nt: TGTGCCACCCGAGAGATCCAGGGGAATTCACCCCTCCACTTT
CDR3aa: CATREIQGNSPLHF

j_gene: TRBJ2-2
d_gene: -
v_gene: TRBV2
abundance: -
CDR3nt: TGTGCCAGCGGAGGCGGGGAGAACACCGGGGAGCTGTTTTTT
CDR3aa: CASGGGENTGELFF

j_gene: TRBJ1-3
d_gene: TRBD1
v_gene: TRBV7-2
abundance: -
CDR3nt: TGTGCCAGCAGCTCCGGGACAGGGGCAAACACCATATATTTT
CDR3aa: CASSSGTGANTIYF

j_gene: TRBJ1-1
d_gene: TRBD1
v_gene: TRBV29-1
abundance: -
CDR3nt: TGCAGCGTTGTTGAGGGGGCGCTAACTGAAGCTTTCTTT
CDR3aa: CSVVEGALTEAFF

j_gene: TRBJ1-1
d_gene: -
v_gene: TRBV6-5
abundance: -
CDR3nt: TGTGCCAGCAGTTACTTGCCGAGAAGCACTGAAGCTTTCTTT
CDR3aa: CASSYLPRSTEAFF

j_gene: TRBJ2-5
d_gene: TRBD2
v_gene: TRBV4-2
abundance: -
CDR3nt: TGTGCCAGCAGCCAAGGGGTAGCGGGGAAGCTAGAGACCCAGTACTTC
CDR3aa: CASSQGVAGKLETQYF

j_gene: TRBJ2-3
d_gene: TRBD2
v_gene: TRBV11-2
abundance: -
CDR3nt: TGTGCCAGCAGCTTAGAAGGGAGGGTTGGTACGCAGTATTTT
CDR3aa: CASSLEGRVGTQYF

j_gene: TRBJ2-2
d_gene: -
v_gene: TRBV20-1
abundance: -
CDR3nt: TGCAGTGCTCCTAACACCGGGGAGCTGTTTTTT
CDR3aa: CSAPNTGELFF

j_gene: TRBJ2-1
d_gene: -
v_gene: TRBV6-5
abundance: -
CDR3nt: TGTGCCAGCAGTAGTCAGGTGCGACAGTTCTTC
CDR3aa: CASSSQVRQFF

j_gene: TRBJ1-6
d_gene: TRBD1
v_gene: TRBV6-5
abundance: -
CDR3nt: TGTGCCAGCAGTTACGGCAGGGGGAAAAATAATTCACCCCTCCACTTT
CDR3aa: CASSYGRGKNNSPLHF

j_gene: TRBJ2-3
d_gene: TRBD1
v_gene: TRBV19
abundance: -
CDR3nt: TGTGCCAGTAGTGGACAGGGCCACACAGATACGCAGTATTTT
CDR3aa: CASSGQGHTDTQYF

j_gene: TRBJ2-3
d_gene: -
v_gene: TRBV5-1
abundance: -
CDR3nt: TGCGCCAGCAGCTTGGGGGTTTATCCCCGCGGTACGCAGTATTTT
CDR3aa: CASSLGVYPRGTQYF

j_gene: TRBJ1-2
d_gene: TRBD1
v_gene: TRBV28
abundance: -
CDR3nt: TGTGCCAGCAGTCAGCCCCCCGGACAGGGGGGGTGGAGAGGCTACACCTTC
CDR3aa: CASSQPPGQGGWRGYTF

j_gene: TRBJ1-6
d_gene: -
v_gene: TRBV19
abundance: -
CDR3nt: TGTGCCAGTAGTATTAGCGGTTTTAATTCACCCCTCCACTTT
CDR3aa: CASSISGFNSPLHF

j_gene: TRBJ2-6
d_gene: -
v_gene: TRBV28
abundance: few
CDR3nt: TGTGCCAGCAGTTTGAGGTCTGGGGCCAACGTCCTGACTTTC
CDR3aa: CASSLRSGANVLTF

j_gene: TRBJ1-5
d_gene: -
v_gene: TRBV27
abundance: -
CDR3nt: TGTGCCAGCAGTTTAGGCCCGTTCCATTATCAGCCCCAGCATTTT
CDR3aa: CASSLGPFHYQPQHF

j_gene: TRBJ2-3
d_gene: TRBD1
v_gene: TRBV9
abundance: once
CDR3nt: TGTGCCAGCAGCGTAGTGGGACAGGGGACAGATACGCAGTATTTT
CDR3aa: CASSVVGQGTDTQYF

j_gene: TRBJ1-6
d_gene: TRBD1
v_gene: TRBV5-1
abundance: -
CDR3nt: TGCGCCAGCAGCGGCGGGACAGGGGGGGGTAATTCACCCCTCCACTTT
CDR3aa: CASSGGTGGGNSPLHF

j_gene: TRBJ2-7
d_gene: TRBD1
v_gene: TRBV19
abundance: -
CDR3nt: TGTGCCAGTAGTATCGAGGGACAGGGGCTGAGAGCCGAGCAGTACTTC
CDR3aa: CASSIEGQGLRAEQYF

j_gene: TRBJ2-4
d_gene: -
v_gene: TRBV5-1
abundance: -
CDR3nt: TGCGCCAGCAGCCCGCTAGGTGGAGGAGGGGAAAACATTCAGTACTTC
CDR3aa: CASSPLGGGGENIQYF

j_gene: TRBJ1-5
d_gene: -
v_gene: TRBV6-1
abundance: -
CDR3nt: TGTGCCAGCAGTGAAGCGCAGGCGGGCAGGTGGCAGCCCCAGCATTTT
CDR3aa: CASSEAQAGRWQPQHF

j_gene: TRBJ2-1
d_gene: -
v_gene: TRBV10-3
abundance: -
CDR3nt: TGTGCCATCAGTGAGTCGGCAGCCGGCGGTGAGCAGTTCTTC
CDR3aa: CAISESAAGGEQFF

j_gene: TRBJ2-5
d_gene: -
v_gene: TRBV29-1
abundance: -
CDR3nt: TGCAGCCAGAGCAGGGCAGAGACCCAGTACTTC
CDR3aa: CSQSRAETQYF

j_gene: TRBJ1-4
d_gene: TRBD1
v_gene: TRBV11-2
abundance: -
CDR3nt: TGTGCCAGCAGCCCACAGGGGGCCGCTAATGAAAAACTGTTTTTT
CDR3aa: CASSPQGAANEKLFF

j_gene: TRBJ2-5
d_gene: -
v_gene: TRBV29-1
abundance: -
CDR3nt: TGCAGCGTTGATTGGCTAGGAGGCCAAGAGACCCAGTACTTC
CDR3aa: CSVDWLGGQETQYF

j_gene: TRBJ2-5
d_gene: -
v_gene: TRBV6-5
abundance: -
CDR3nt: TGTGCCAGCACTCATGGCGGGGTCCAAGAGACCCAGTACTTC
CDR3aa: CASTHGGVQETQYF

j_gene: TRBJ1-1
d_gene: TRBD1
v_gene: TRBV7-2
abundance: -
CDR3nt: TGTGCCAGCAGCTCGGACAGGGGGGGCACTGAAGCTTTCTTT
CDR3aa: CASSSDRGGTEAFF

j_gene: TRBJ1-1
d_gene: -
v_gene: TRBV10-3
abundance: -
CDR3nt: TGTGCCATCAGTGAGATGGCGGGGTCGGACACTGAAGCTTTCTTT
CDR3aa: CAISEMAGSDTEAFF